These 28 T cell receptor beta chains came from one sample sequenced in a study of regulatory T cells in long-lasting Graves disease. Arm-PCR of CDR3 regions and iRepertoire HTBI primers were used to build TCR beta libraries. TCRdb used MiXCR to reprocess the multiplex PCR reads, holding one entry per CDR3 protein. The sample lists approximately 210,000 distinct CDR3 sequences, about a sixth seen once, with more than 20% in the top ten. Documented time point: newly diagnosed GD, antithyroid drugs for less than 3 months. Preparation of the TCR library used RNA extracted from PBMCs. This sample comprised peripheral blood mononuclear cells (PBMCs), obtained at new diagnosis, from a patient treated with antithyroid drugs. All receptors come from a female donor with Graves disease.

This clonotype was recorded many times. The V gene is TRBV28, the J gene TRBJ1-1, with a possible D match to TRBD1 (6 bases). Germline CDR1 reads MDHEN; CDR2 reads SYDVKM. The CDR3 extends over 14 amino acids. Trimming removed 3 bases at V and 6 bases at J, with 14 bases between. CDR3 region: CASSFGLGASEAFF. CDR3 coding DNA: TGTGCCAGCAGTTTCGGGCTGGGGGCCTCTGAAGCTTTCTTT.

This clonotype was found many times. V usage is TRBV11-3 and J usage is TRBJ2-5; D not resolved. The CDR3 is 14 amino acids. V shed 0 bases and J shed 2 bases, with 7 bases lying between them. Looked up from germline, CDR1 is SGHNT and CDR2 is YENEEA. The CDR3 here is CASSLEASQETQYF. CDR3 bases: TGTGCCAGCAGCTTAGAAGCCTCACAAGAGACCCAGTACTTC. Supplemented by reference TRBV11-3 and TRBJ2-5, the full variable domain reads EAGVVQSPRYKIIEKKQPVAFWCNPISGHNTLYWYLQNLGQGPELLIRYENEEAVDDSQLPKDRFSAERLKGVDSTLKIQPAELGDSAVYLCASSLEASQETQYFGPGTRLLVL.

Only a few counts were recorded for this clonotype. The rearrangement uses TRBV19 and TRBJ2-2; the D is unclear. From germline, CDR1 is LNHDA and CDR2 SQIVND (reference sequence). The germline V and J ends were trimmed by 4 bases and 2 bases, with 2 bases remaining between them. The CDR3 extends over 12 amino acids. CDR3: CASSTNTGELFF. Here the CDR3 DNA reads TGTGCCAGTAGTACTAACACCGGGGAGCTGTTTTTT.

At least ten counts were recorded for this clonotype. This chain uses TRBV3-1 with TRBJ2-1; D gene unclear. Trimming removed 6 bases at V and 10 bases at J, with 16 bases between. Germline CDR1 reads LGHDT; CDR2 reads YNNKEL (reference sequence). This CDR3 has 13 residues. CDR3 sequence reads: CASRQPPAAEQFF. The CDR3 DNA sequence: TGTGCCAGCAGGCAACCCCCGGCAGCGGAGCAGTTCTTC.

This clonotype was detected ten times or more. The V call is TRBV28, the J call TRBJ2-1; TRBD2 aligns across 8 bases. After removal of 2 bases from V and 3 bases from J, the junction contained 3 bases not matched to a gene. The germline gives CDR1 MDHEN, CDR2 SYDVKM. This CDR3 has 15 amino acids. CDR3 sequence reads: CASSLGGRFYNEQFF. Written as DNA, the CDR3 is TGTGCCAGCAGTTTAGGCGGGAGGTTCTACAATGAGCAGTTCTTC.

This clonotype was picked up many times. The CDR3 DNA follows: TGTGCCACCAGTGATTCCGGGACTAGCGGACCATATTACAATGAGCAGTTCTTC. It specifies CATSDSGTSGPYYNEQFF. The J gene is TRBJ2-1, the V gene TRBV24-1; the match to TRBD2 covers 11 bases. The germline V gene encodes CDR1 KGHDR and CDR2 SFDVKD. The CDR3 spans 18 residues. The trim removed 2 bases at V and 4 bases at J, leaving 9 bases unmatched.

This clonotype was counted at least ten times. The chain employs TRBV5-1 and TRBJ2-6, with 13 bases lining up with TRBD2. J was trimmed by 4 bases and V by 2 bases; bases with no gene match: 9. CDR1 is SGHRS and CDR2 is YFSETQ in the germline V gene. The CDR3 sequence is 19 residues long. CDR3 DNA: TGCGCCAGCAGCTTCGTCGGACTAGCGGGAGTGGCAGGGGCCAACGTCCTGACTTTC. This sequence encodes CASSFVGLAGVAGANVLTF.

In this sample, this clonotype turned up many times. The rearrangement uses TRBV20-1 and TRBJ2-7; D gene uncertain. The CDR3 runs 13 residues. Trimming removed 1 base at V and 0 bases at J, with 7 bases between. Germline CDR1 DFQATT, CDR2 SNEGSKA (reference sequence). This CDR3 is CSARAGSSYEQYF. The CDR3 coding sequence is TGCAGTGCTAGAGCCGGCAGCTCCTACGAGCAGTACTTC.

The chain carries TRBV7-8 and TRBJ1-1; D may be TRBD1 (5 bases). The ends were cut back, 3 bases at V and 1 base at J, with 18 bases in the middle. The CDR3 runs 17 residues. CDR1 is SGHVS, CDR2 FQNEAQ, per germline. This CDR3 is CASSFLGPGSRNTEAFF. DNA for the CDR3: TGTGCCAGCAGCTTTCTTGGCCCAGGGAGCCGGAACACTGAAGCTTTCTTT. The full variable domain, rest sourced from reference TRBV7-8 and TRBJ1-1, is GAGVSQSPRYKVAKRGQDVALRCDPISGHVSLFWYQQALGQGPEFLTYFQNEAQLDKSGLPSDRFFAERPEGSVSTLKIQRTQQEDSAVYLCASSFLGPGSRNTEAFFGQGTRLTVV.

The V gene is TRBV28, the J gene TRBJ2-1, with 9 positions matching TRBD2. With V trimmed by 8 bases and J by 7 bases, 12 bases remained unmatched. Germline-derived CDR1 and CDR2 are MDHEN and SYDVKM. This CDR3 is 15 amino acids long. CDR3 region: CASRELAGDRNEQFF. The CDR3 region has the DNA TGTGCCAGCCGGGAGTTAGCGGGAGACCGGAATGAGCAGTTCTTC.

This clonotype has only a few counts. Germline and junction disagree at one end, which may indicate a read error. J is TRBJ2-3 and V is TRBV7-2, with 9 nucleotides matching TRBD2. CDR3 length equals 15 residues. Germline values: CDR1 SGHTA, CDR2 FQGNSA. The CDR3 sequence: CAGSFTSGSTDTQYF. In DNA form, the CDR3 reads TGTGCCGGCAGCTTCACTAGCGGGAGCACAGATACGCAGTATTTT.

In its sample, this clonotype was seen a few times. One junction end disagrees with the germline gene, perhaps due to a read error. The CDR3 here is CAWSRAYQGTQYF. The CDR3, as DNA: TGTGCCTGGAGTAGGGCTTACCAAGGGACCCAGTACTTC. The chain joins TRBV30 to TRBJ2-5; D is uncertain. Germline V gene sequence: CDR1 GTSNPN, CDR2 SVGIG (reference sequence). The CDR3 is 13 residues long.

In regard to this clonotype: One base away lies a much larger clone, so this may be a sequencing read error. Likely a read error: the CDR3 ends without its conserved phenylalanine or tryptophan. The gene calls are TRBV6-1 and TRBJ2-7, with D tentatively TRBD2 (5 bases). The CDR3 runs 12 residues. Germline V gene data show CDR1 as MNHNS and CDR2 as SASEGT. V was clipped by 6 bases and J by 4 bases, with 10 bases between them. The CDR3 DNA follows: TGTGCCAGCAGGAATCGAGGGTACGAGCAGTACCTC. Translating it yields CASRNRGYEQYL.

This clonotype has a count of ten or more. The CDR3 does not end in the conserved phenylalanine or tryptophan, so this is likely a read error. The chain joins TRBV30 to TRBJ1-1; no reliable D call. V shed 2 bases and J shed 1 base, with 2 bases lying between them. The CDR3 sequence is 11 residues long. Germline V gene data show CDR1 as GTSNPN and CDR2 as SVGIG (reference sequence). For the CDR3, the DNA is TGTGCCTGGAGTAAGAACACTGAAGCTTTCCTT. The encoded protein is CAWSKNTEAFL.

This chain connects TRBV4-1 to TRBJ1-5; TRBD1 agrees at 7 bases. The length of the CDR3 is 15 residues. The trim removed 1 base at V and 4 bases at J, leaving 4 bases unmatched. CDR1 and CDR2 from the germline V gene are MGHRA and YSYEKL. The CDR3 nucleotides read TGCGCCAGCAGCCAAGCTCCGGGACAGAATCAGCCCCAGCATTTT. Translated: CASSQAPGQNQPQHF.

This clonotype was recorded at least ten times. The rearrangement uses TRBV11-1 and TRBJ2-1; 10 bases fit TRBD2. CDR3 length equals 14 residues. Trimming cost V 4 bases and J 9 bases; bases outside gene matches: 6. Germline values: CDR1 SGHAT, CDR2 FQDESV (reference sequence). The CDR3 spells CASSWLAGVPEQFF. The CDR3 nucleotides are TGTGCCAGCAGCTGGCTAGCGGGAGTACCTGAGCAGTTCTTC.

Of note for this clonotype: A read error may explain this, as a much larger clone is one base away. The chain couples TRBV10-3 to TRBJ1-1; a weak D match, TRBD1 (5 bases). V lost 6 bases to trimming and J lost 11 bases, with 22 bases between them. The CDR3 spans 14 residues. Germline CDR1 ENHRY, CDR2 SYGVKD. CDR3 region: CAIRPRQTTTDAFF. The CDR3 bases are TGTGCCATCAGGCCCCGACAGACTACCACCGACGCTTTCTTT.

This clonotype was observed at least ten times. This chain connects TRBV7-3 to TRBJ2-1; no clear D gene. Trimming shortened V by 2 bases and J by 0 bases, and 11 bases separated the two germline ends. This CDR3 spans 16 amino acids. CDR1 and CDR2 from the germline V gene are SGHTA and FQGTGA. For the CDR3, the DNA is TGTGCCAGCAGCTTAGAGGCCAGCGCCTCCTACAATGAGCAGTTCTTC. Translating gives CASSLEASASYNEQFF.

A note on this clonotype: A far larger clone is just one base off, so this is likely a read error. As DNA, the CDR3 is TGTGCCAGCAGTGTGAGGGAAATGGACACTGAAGCTTTCTTT. Residues: CASSVREMDTEAFF. The chain is built from TRBV12-3 or TRBV12-4 and TRBJ1-1; D unclear. Deletions cut 5 bases from V and 3 bases from J, with 13 bases between. This CDR3 spans 14 amino acids.

On this clonotype: This likely traces to a read error, being one base from a far larger clone. The chain has TRBV11-3 and TRBJ2-5; D perhaps matches TRBD1 (5 bases). In germline, CDR1 is SGHNT, CDR2 YENEEA. This CDR3 comprises 13 residues. In nucleotides, the CDR3 is TGTGCCAGCACTCCAATGGGGCATGAGACCCAGCACTTC. It specifies CASTPMGHETQHF.

Ten or more counts support this clonotype. J is TRBJ1-1 and V is TRBV29-1, with TRBD1 matching 12 bases. Germline CDR1 reads SQVTM; CDR2 reads ANQGSEA. This CDR3 is 15 amino acids long. V shed 7 bases, J shed 1 base, and the junction held 7 bases outside the gene matches. Here the CDR3 reads CSALPGQGANTEAFF. The CDR3 bases are TGCAGCGCCTTACCGGGACAGGGGGCGAACACTGAAGCTTTCTTT.

This clonotype was recorded at least ten times. One junction end does not reproduce the germline sequence, and a read error may be involved. V and J are TRBV24-1 and TRBJ2-1; D is unclear. The CDR3 covers 15 residues. CDR1 is KGHDR and CDR2 is SFDVKD in the germline V gene. This CDR3 is CATSDPGQVYSEQFF. The CDR3 DNA sequence: TGTGCCACCAGTGACCCCGGGCAGGTCTACAGTGAGCAGTTCTTC.

This clonotype was seen at least ten times. The rearrangement links TRBV20-1 to TRBJ2-7; 9 nucleotides match TRBD2. Trimming took 6 bases from V and 2 from J; bases not matched to a gene: 8. The CDR3 has 14 amino acids. CDR1 is DFQATT and CDR2 is SNEGSKA in the germline V gene (reference sequence). The CDR3 DNA is TGCAGTGCCACGTCTGGCGGGAGGGCCTACGAGCAGTACTTC. It codes for CSATSGGRAYEQYF.

A word on this clonotype: It may be a read error: a sequence one base away is much more abundant. V gene TRBV12-3 or TRBV12-4 combines with J gene TRBJ2-7; tentatively, D is TRBD1 (6 bases). CDR3 length: 17 residues. The CDR3 spells CASSLVLVAGAPYKQYF. The DNA for the CDR3 is TGTGCCAGCAGTTTAGTACTAGTCGCAGGGGCCCCCTACAAGCAGTACTTC.

In this sample, this clonotype turned up many times. The J gene is TRBJ1-3, the V gene TRBV7-9; no definite D call. Deletions cut 5 bases from V and 0 bases from J, with 14 bases between. Germline CDR1 and CDR2: SEHNR and FQNEAQ (reference sequence). This CDR3 comprises 16 residues. CDR3 DNA: TGTGCCAGCAGCCGGAGCGCCGGGTACTCTGGAAACACCATATATTTT. Translated, it gives CASSRSAGYSGNTIYF.

This clonotype has at least ten counts. V and J are TRBV3-1 and TRBJ2-7; 7 bases are a match to TRBD1. CDR1 LGHDT and CDR2 YNNKEL come from the germline V gene (reference sequence). This CDR3 spans 14 amino acids. Trimming removed 5 bases from V and 5 bases from J; junction bases left unmatched: 9. CDR3 region: CASSTLTGAHEQYF. The CDR3 DNA follows: TGTGCCAGCAGCACCTTAACAGGGGCCCACGAGCAGTACTTC.

This clonotype has at least ten counts. This chain uses TRBV28 with TRBJ1-4, with D maybe TRBD1 (6 bases). Trimming removed 8 bases from V and 3 bases from J, with 16 bases in between. The CDR3 has 15 residues. The germline V gene encodes CDR1 MDHEN and CDR2 SYDVKM. CDR3 bases: TGTGCCAGCGAGGGGGACGGGGCGGCTAATGAAAAACTGTTTTTT. This sequence encodes CASEGDGAANEKLFF.

This clonotype was observed a single time. This rearrangement joins TRBV7-2 to TRBJ2-2; D could derive from TRBD1 or TRBD2 (5 bases each). CDR1 is SGHTA, CDR2 FQGNSA, per germline. The CDR3 has 15 amino acids. V was pared by 0 bases and J by 5 bases, with 10 bases between. The CDR3 region has the DNA TGTGCCAGCAGCTTAGCACAGGAGGTGACCGGGGAGCTGTTTTTT. Protein sequence: CASSLAQEVTGELFF.